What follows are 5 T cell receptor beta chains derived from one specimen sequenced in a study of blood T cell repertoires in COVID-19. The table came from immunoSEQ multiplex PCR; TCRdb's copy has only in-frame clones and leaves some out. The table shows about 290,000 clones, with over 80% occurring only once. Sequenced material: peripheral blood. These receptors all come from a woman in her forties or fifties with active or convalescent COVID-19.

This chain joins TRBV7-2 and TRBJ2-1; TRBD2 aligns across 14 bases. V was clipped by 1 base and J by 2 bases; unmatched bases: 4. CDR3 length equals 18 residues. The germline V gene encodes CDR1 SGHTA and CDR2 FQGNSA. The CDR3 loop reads CASSLVGTSGRTYNEQFF. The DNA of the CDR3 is TGTGCCAGCAGCTTAGTGGGGACTAGCGGGAGAACCTACAATGAGCAGTTCTTC.

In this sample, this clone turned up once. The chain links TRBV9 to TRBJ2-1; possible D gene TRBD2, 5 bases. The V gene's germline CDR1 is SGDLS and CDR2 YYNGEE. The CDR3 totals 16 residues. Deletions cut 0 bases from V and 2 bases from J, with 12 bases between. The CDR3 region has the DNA TGTGCCAGCAGCGTAGGGATGTGGGAGCCCTACAATGAGCAGTTCTTC. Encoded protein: CASSVGMWEPYNEQFF.

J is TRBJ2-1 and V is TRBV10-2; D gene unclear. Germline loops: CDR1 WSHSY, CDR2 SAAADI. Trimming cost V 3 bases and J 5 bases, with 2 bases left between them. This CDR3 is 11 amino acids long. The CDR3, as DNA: TGCGCCAGCAGTGACGACAATGAGCAGTTCTTC. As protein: CASSDDNEQFF.

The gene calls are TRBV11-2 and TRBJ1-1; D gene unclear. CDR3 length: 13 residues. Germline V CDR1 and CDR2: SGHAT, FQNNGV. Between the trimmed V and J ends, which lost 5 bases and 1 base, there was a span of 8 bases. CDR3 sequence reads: CASSPGSNTEAFF. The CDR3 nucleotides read TGTGCCAGCAGCCCCGGGTCGAACACTGAAGCTTTCTTT.

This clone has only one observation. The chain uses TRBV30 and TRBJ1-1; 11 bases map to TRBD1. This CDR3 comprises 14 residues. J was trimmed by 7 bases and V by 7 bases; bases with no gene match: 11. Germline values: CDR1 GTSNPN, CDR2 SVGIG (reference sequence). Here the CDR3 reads CASSGTGGRGEAFF. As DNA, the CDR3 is TGTGCCTCGAGCGGGACAGGGGGTCGGGGTGAAGCTTTCTTT.